Each of the 6 T cell receptor beta chains below was sequenced from the same sample in a study of shared clonotypes between healthy human individuals. Assay: immunoSEQ multiplex PCR; the TCRdb copy retains only in-frame clones and omits some. The sample lists millions of clones; approximately 95% were seen once. The sample was naive CD4+ T cells sorted from blood. Subset denoted: CD45RA+ positively selected. The receptors derive from a man in his late teens or twenties in good health.

This clone was recorded only once. Other DNA sequences in the same sample also yield this CDR3. The rearrangement joins TRBV19 to TRBJ2-7; 8 bases agree with TRBD1. Looked up from germline, CDR1 is LNHDA and CDR2 is SQIVND (reference sequence). The CDR3 loop spans 16 amino acids. V shed 2 bases and J 0 bases; nucleotides not matched to a gene: 6. Here the CDR3 DNA reads TGTGCCAGTAGTATATTACCCGGACAGGGCTCCTACGAGCAGTACTTC. Translation gives CASSILPGQGSYEQYF.

This chain uses TRBV10-1 with TRBJ2-7; TRBD1 is a possible D gene (5 bases). The CDR3 spans 13 residues. Trimming shortened V by 6 bases and J by 0 bases, and 9 bases separated the two germline ends. The germline V gene encodes CDR1 WNHNN and CDR2 SYGVQD (reference sequence). The chain's CDR3 is CASSAGISYEQYF. The CDR3, as DNA: TGCGCCAGCAGCGCAGGGATCTCCTACGAGCAGTACTTC.

Of note for this clone: The sample carries other DNA sequences with the same CDR3. The J gene is TRBJ1-2, the V gene TRBV10-3; D is undetermined. This CDR3 comprises 13 residues. Germline CDR1 ENHRY, CDR2 SYGVKD. Trimming cost V 0 bases and J 4 bases, with 6 bases left between them. DNA of the CDR3: TGTGCCATCAGTGAGTCTGGGTCCTATGGCTACACCTTC. It codes for CAISESGSYGYTF.

This sequence joins TRBV6-1 and TRBJ1-5, with a weak D call TRBD1 (5 bases). This CDR3 has 15 amino acids. CDR1 is MNHNS, CDR2 SASEGT, per germline. V was clipped by 6 bases and J by 4 bases, with 16 bases between them. The CDR3, as DNA: TGTGCCAGCAGCGCCCCGAAATGGGGGAATCAGCCCCAGCATTTT. It yields the protein CASSAPKWGNQPQHF.

This sequence joins TRBV4-1 and TRBJ1-2, with TRBD1 matching 7 bases. From germline, CDR1 is MGHRA and CDR2 YSYEKL. Unmatched junction bases numbered 6, after V lost 6 bases and J lost 5 bases. The CDR3 consists of 13 residues. The CDR3 loop reads CASSDGQAYGYTF. The DNA of the CDR3 is TGCGCCAGCAGTGACGGACAGGCGTATGGCTACACCTTC.

The rearrangement uses TRBV19 and TRBJ2-2, with TRBD2 matching over 12 bases. CDR1 and CDR2 (germline): LNHDA, SQIVND (reference sequence). V trimming: 5 bases; J trimming: 6 bases; junction bases outside the gene matches: 13. The CDR3 runs 18 residues. CDR3 in amino acids: CASSPLAGGPNGPGELFF. CDR3 in DNA: TGTGCCAGTAGTCCGCTAGCGGGGGGGCCAAATGGGCCCGGGGAGCTGTTTTTT.